The present TCR beta chain was sequenced within a study of T-cell memory formation after mild COVID-19. Study information: TCR clusters were mostly donor specific.

In the case of this clonotype: The antigen remains unidentified.

Per germline, CDR1 MNHEY and CDR2 SMNVEV (reference sequence). V lost 0 bases and J lost 10, with 18 bases in between. The CDR3 is 15 amino acids. Whole-study results and caveats: The study detected some responding clones in pre-infection memory, suggesting cross-reactive memory joined. Contracting CD4+ clones lay largely in CM and EM, with CD8+ ones residing in EMRA.

MiXCR was run by TCRdb on the 5' RACE reads, yielding one entry per CDR3 protein. The sample consists of 470,000 or so distinct CDR3 sequences, 15% to 20% of them appearing once. V gene TRBV27 combines with J gene TRBJ1-1; maybe TRBD1 (5 bases). Input material: PBMCs or a T cell subset sorted from them (not recorded which). This TCR was sampled from an adult woman who had mild COVID-19 (a few samples of this study predate the infection). Cell type and time point are not known. CDR3 in DNA: TGTGCCAGCAGTTTATCAATTTCAGTTCTGGGGCCAGCTTTCTTT. This codes for CASSLSISVLGPAFF.